The clone carrying this TCR beta chain was seen more than once but under ten times. These data are taken from a study of identical twins' blood T cells. Each TCR cDNA library carried sample-specific barcodes on both ends. TCRdb recomputed calls from the 5' RACE reads with MiXCR, one row per CDR3 protein. The sample gives roughly 340,000 distinct CDR3 sequences, around 30% of which show up once; around 5.6% is in the top ten. The receptor was isolated from a woman aged 18-49 years in good health. Specimen: PBMCs.

CDR3 amino acids: CASSDSGTSRNTGELFF. The CDR3 nucleotides read TGTGCCAGCAGCGACTCCGGGACTAGCCGGAACACCGGGGAGCTGTTTTTT. This chain connects TRBV9 to TRBJ2-2; 9 nucleotides line up with TRBD2. Germline lookup yields CDR1 SGDLS and CDR2 YYNGEE. The CDR3 spans 17 residues. J lost 1 base, V lost 3 bases, and 7 bases had no gene match.